A selection of T cell receptor beta chains follows, all from one sample in a study of blood T cell repertoires in COVID-19. Profiled with immunoSEQ multiplex PCR; TCRdb holds only in-frame clones, not every one. The sample includes under 500,000 clones, 85% to 90% seen only once; the top ten take 1.1%. The sample comprised PBMCs or T cells enriched from blood (not recorded which). The receptors originated from a man aged 25-40 years who had recovered from COVID-19. The CDR3 runs from the conserved cysteine through the conserved F or W. Fields, in order: D gene, clone size, V gene, J gene, CDR3 DNA, CDR3 protein. D genes are given only for firm matches. A row's size may be missing; if present it is once, few, many or a size class.

TRBD2,NA,TRBV4-2,TRBJ2-7,TGTGCCAGCAGCCCCTCAACTAGCGGGAGTATCTACGAGCAGTACTTC,CASSPSTSGSIYEQYF
TRBD2,NA,TRBV6-1,TRBJ2-1,TGTGCCAGCAGTGGAACAGGGAAGGCGGGAGGCCCGTACAATGAGCAGTTCTTC,CASSGTGKAGGPYNEQFF
TRBD1,NA,TRBV19,TRBJ1-4,TGTGCCAGTAGGTCCGGGACAGGTAATGAAAAACTGTTTTTT,CASRSGTGNEKLFF
TRBD2,NA,TRBV5-1,TRBJ2-1,TGCGCCAGCAGCTGGGGACTAGCGGGAGATGAGCAGTTCTTC,CASSWGLAGDEQFF
NA,NA,TRBV5-1,TRBJ1-1,TGCGCCAGCTCCCTGCCGGGAGCTCAAGCTTTCTTT,CASSLPGAQAFF
NA,NA,TRBV18,TRBJ1-4,TGTGCCAGCTCACCGCAGGGGATTCGGCCTGAAAAACTGTTTTTT,CASSPQGIRPEKLFF
TRBD1,NA,TRBV10-3,TRBJ1-2,TGTGCCATCCGACAGGGGGGCGGAAGCTATGGCTACACCTTC,CAIRQGGGSYGYTF
TRBD1,NA,TRBV18,TRBJ2-5,TGTGCCAGCTCACCCGCTCCAGGGACAGGAGAGACCCAGTACTTC,CASSPAPGTGETQYF
NA,NA,TRBV7-9,TRBJ1-1,TGTGCCAGCAGCTTAGCCGGGGTGAACACTGAAGCTTTCTTT,CASSLAGVNTEAFF
NA,NA,TRBV28,TRBJ1-5,TGTGCCAGCAGTTTTCGGTCAGGGGTGAGGCCCCAGCATTTT,CASSFRSGVRPQHF
NA,few,TRBV28,TRBJ1-1,TGTGCCAGCAGTTTAAGCCCAGGGTTACTGAACACTGAAGCTTTCTTT,CASSLSPGLLNTEAFF